The T cell receptor beta chain under discussion was sequenced for a study of cytomegalovirus exposure and HLA in healthy donors. Study-level results: CMV serostatus stood as the only immune exposure information on hand.

The CDR3 is 15 residues long. V lost 2 bases, J lost 5 bases, and 6 bases stayed unmatched. CDR1 and CDR2 from the germline V gene are SNHLY and FYNNEI. In regard to this clone: The antigen remains unidentified.

A multiplex PCR was run with 60 Vbeta primers and 13 Jbeta primers. Generated by immunoSEQ multiplex PCR, the TCRdb table keeps only in-frame clones and is missing some. This listing includes 60,000 to 90,000 clones. Material for sequencing was PBMCs. The sequence came from a woman in her thirties or forties in good health and CMV-seropositive. The rearrangement joins TRBV2 to TRBJ1-5; 7 bases align to TRBD1. The CDR3 DNA follows: TGTGCCAGCAGTGAATTAGGGGGCGGATATCAGCCCCAGCATTTT. Amino acid sequence: CASSELGGGYQPQHF.